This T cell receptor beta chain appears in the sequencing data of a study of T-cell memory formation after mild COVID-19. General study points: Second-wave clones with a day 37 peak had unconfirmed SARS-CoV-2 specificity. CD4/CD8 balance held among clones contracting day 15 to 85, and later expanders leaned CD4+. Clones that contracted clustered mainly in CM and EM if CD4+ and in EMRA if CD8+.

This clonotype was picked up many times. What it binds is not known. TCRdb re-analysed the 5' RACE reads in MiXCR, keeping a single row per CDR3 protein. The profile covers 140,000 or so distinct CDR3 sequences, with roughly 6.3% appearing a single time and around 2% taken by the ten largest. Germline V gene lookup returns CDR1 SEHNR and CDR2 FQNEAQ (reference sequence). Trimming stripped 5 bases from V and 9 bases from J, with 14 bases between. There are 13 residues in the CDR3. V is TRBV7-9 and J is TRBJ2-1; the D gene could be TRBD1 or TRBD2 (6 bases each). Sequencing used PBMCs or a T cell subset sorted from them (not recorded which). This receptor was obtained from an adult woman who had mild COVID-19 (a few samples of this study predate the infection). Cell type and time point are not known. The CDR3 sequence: CASSPSRGREQFF. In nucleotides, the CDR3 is TGTGCCAGCAGCCCAAGCCGGGGGCGTGAGCAGTTCTTC.